The source of this T cell receptor (beta chain) is a study of T cells in localized non-small cell lung cancer. In germline, CDR1 is SQVTM, CDR2 ANQGSEA. CDR3 length: 17 residues. The V and J ends lost 1 base and 6 bases respectively, with 22 bases between them. About this clone: Antigen unknown.

Points from the study as a whole: Uninvolved adjacent lung had the highest recorded T cell clonality, with tumor below it. A raised T cell density in blood coincided with lengthier overall survival. A median of roughly 52 of the top 100 tumor clones appeared in adjacent lung, which was paired and uninvolved.

Some clones are missing from TCRdb's copy, which holds only in-frame ones; the method was immunoSEQ multiplex PCR. Of under 3,500 clones listed, about 24% are singletons. The sample in question was lung tumor tissue, obtained before any cancer treatment. The source is a woman aged 35 to 75 with stage I lung adenocarcinoma. This chain links TRBV29-1 with TRBJ1-5; D perhaps matches TRBD1 (6 bases). CDR3 sequence reads: CSVEAGGGRAASQPQHF. CDR3 nucleotides: TGCAGCGTTGAAGCCGGGGGGGGCAGGGCGGCGAGTCAGCCCCAGCATTTT.